This T cell receptor (beta chain) was documented in a study of cytomegalovirus exposure and HLA in healthy donors. The PCR had 60 Vbeta and 13 Jbeta primers. Method: immunoSEQ multiplex PCR; TCRdb's copy keeps in-frame clones and lacks some. The sample consists of some 130,000 clones, approximately 71% of them appearing once. With 4 bases removed from V and 7 bases from J, the gap between germline ends came to 7 bases. Looked up from germline, CDR1 is MNHNS and CDR2 is SASEGT. The CDR3 consists of 12 residues. The chain recombines TRBV6-1 with TRBJ1-4, with D hard to call. The TCR sequence derives from a man in his thirties or forties in good health and CMV-seronegative. Sequenced sample: PBMCs. CDR3 sequence: CASSGRGEKLFF. DNA for the CDR3: TGTGCCAGCAGTGGTAGAGGTGAAAAACTGTTTTTT.